The following is a TCR beta chain sequence with its context. These data are taken from a study of blood T cell repertoires in COVID-19. About the study: T cells, B-cell-depleted T cells, or PBMCs provided the cDNA or gDNA that served as material.

TCRdb keeps only in-frame clones here, not all; method: immunoSEQ multiplex PCR. The repertoire holds 190,000 or so clones, with roughly 90% as singletons. This CDR3 is built from 18 residues. Trimming cost V 2 bases and J 0 bases; bases outside gene matches: 5. Germline CDR1 reads MNHEY; CDR2 reads SMNVEV (reference sequence). Sequencing was carried out using PBMCs or T cells enriched from blood (not recorded which). The sequence was collected from a woman younger than 35 who had recovered from COVID-19. The chain employs TRBV27 and TRBJ2-2, with TRBD2 matching 11 bases. The CDR3 DNA reads as TGTGCCAGCAGTTTAGTACTAGCGGGGGCAGCGAACACCGGGGAGCTGTTTTTT. Translating it yields CASSLVLAGAANTGELFF.